Listed below are T cell receptor beta chains from one sample, sequenced in a study of blood T cell repertoires in COVID-19. TCRdb keeps only in-frame clones here, not all; method: immunoSEQ multiplex PCR. Here the sample spans around 260,000 clones, 70% to 90% being singletons. Sequencing was carried out using peripheral blood. These receptors all come from a woman in her 30s with active or convalescent COVID-19. Each CDR3 is given with its conserved first and last residue. The D gene is left open where the match is weak. The size entry is marked missing in some rows and otherwise reads once, few, many or a size class.

v_call	j_call	d_call	clone_size	cdr3_aa	cdr3_nt
TRBV27	TRBJ1-6	TRBD1	-	CASSFNRGGSPLHF	TGTGCCAGCAGTTTCAACAGGGGAGGATCACCCCTCCACTTT
TRBV5-1	TRBJ2-2	TRBD2	-	CASSRTSGGSAGELFF	TGCGCCAGCAGCCGGACTAGCGGGGGAAGCGCCGGGGAGCTGTTTTTT
TRBV4-1	TRBJ2-5	TRBD1	-	CASSQDGTGGDQETQYF	TGCGCCAGCAGCCAAGATGGGACAGGCGGGGACCAAGAGACCCAGTACTTC
TRBV30	TRBJ2-3	-	-	CAWSVQQASSTDTQYF	TGTGCCTGGAGTGTACAACAGGCGTCTAGCACAGATACGCAGTATTTT
TRBV5-1	TRBJ2-7	TRBD1	-	CASSLGQGQYSYEQYF	TGCGCCAGCAGCCTAGGACAGGGCCAATACTCCTACGAGCAGTACTTC
TRBV19	TRBJ2-3	-	-	CASSNRDTQYF	TGTGCCAGTAGTAACAGAGATACGCAGTATTTT
TRBV7-9	TRBJ1-2	TRBD1	-	CASSGRDRGLHGYTF	TGTGCCAGCAGCGGGCGGGACAGGGGATTGCATGGCTACACCTTC
TRBV5-1	TRBJ2-1	-	-	CASSPTVQGKNNEQFF	TGCGCCAGCAGCCCCACGGTACAGGGAAAAAACAATGAGCAGTTCTTC
TRBV9	TRBJ1-1	TRBD1	-	CASSVGQGAGTEAFF	TGTGCCAGCAGCGTAGGGCAGGGGGCAGGAACTGAAGCTTTCTTT
TRBV25-1	TRBJ1-2	TRBD1	-	CASSEFQGAPYGYTF	TGTGCCAGCAGTGAATTTCAGGGGGCGCCGTATGGCTACACCTTC
TRBV27	TRBJ2-3	TRBD2	-	CASSQRTSGGAGTDTQYF	TGTGCCAGCAGCCAACGGACTAGCGGGGGGGCCGGCACAGATACGCAGTATTTT
TRBV20-1	TRBJ1-2	-	few	CSAQGGYGYTF	TGCAGTGCTCAGGGAGGCTATGGCTACACCTTC
TRBV4-2	TRBJ2-5	TRBD1	-	CASSQAGGGETQYF	TGTGCCAGCAGCCAGGCAGGGGGCGGAGAGACCCAGTACTTC
TRBV27	TRBJ1-5	TRBD1	-	CASSLTGALYQPQHF	TGTGCCAGCAGTTTGACAGGGGCTTTGTATCAGCCCCAGCATTTT
TRBV19	TRBJ2-2	TRBD2	once	CASSSMTSGGTGELFF	TGTGCCAGTAGTTCGATGACTAGCGGGGGCACCGGGGAGCTGTTTTTT
TRBV20-1	TRBJ1-2	TRBD1	-	CSASTLTTGMNYGYTF	TGCAGTGCTAGTACCCTAACGACAGGGATGAACTATGGCTACACCTTC
TRBV9	TRBJ1-3	-	-	CASGGYSGNTIYF	TGTGCCAGCGGAGGTTACTCTGGAAACACCATATATTTT